These T cell receptor beta chains were read from a single sample in a study of blood T cell repertoires in COVID-19. Profiling relied on immunoSEQ multiplex PCR, and the TCRdb table lists in-frame clones only, not all of them. The repertoire holds about 120,000 clones, with 80% to 90% as singletons. Sequenced sample: peripheral blood. The origin of the receptors is a human donor in a cohort sampled during active COVID-19. Both conserved end residues are part of each CDR3. Where a row states a size, it is once, few, many or the class of an expanded clone; other rows omit it.

TRBV7-2	TRBJ2-5	-	CASTMGGRETQYF
TRBV24-1	TRBJ2-7	-	CATSDSGSSRPYEQYF
TRBV28	TRBJ2-7	-	CASSLTTGDGYEQYF
TRBV7-8	TRBJ1-4	-	CASSKNPTAFNEKLFF
TRBV7-9	TRBJ2-1	-	CASSLAPTGIYNEQFF
TRBV3-1/TRBV3-2	TRBJ2-3	-	CASSQGGLAGGDTQYF
TRBV24-1	TRBJ1-1	-	CATRGTGMNTEAFF
TRBV9	TRBJ2-3	-	CASSVGGVSTDTQYF
TRBV9	TRBJ2-2	once	CASSVGLAGVTGELFF
TRBV6-5	TRBJ1-1	once	CASSYKDRGYTEAFF
TRBV6-5	TRBJ2-7	-	CASSQGQAYEQYF
TRBV5-5	TRBJ2-2	-	CASSLGLGQNTGELFF
TRBV5-1	TRBJ2-3	many	CASSYGQGADTQYF
TRBV5-4	TRBJ1-2	-	CASSLAGDRGYGYTF
TRBV4-3	TRBJ2-1	few	CASSQDGRMGGEQFF
TRBV19	TRBJ1-1	-	CASLRGGLHTEAFF
TRBV2	TRBJ2-1	-	CASIQTGYNEQFF
TRBV3-1/TRBV3-2	TRBJ1-2	-	CASSPGQPYGYTF
TRBV7-2	TRBJ1-1	few	CASSLVQNTEAFF
TRBV18	TRBJ2-2	-	CASSPLPGGRRGTGELFF
TRBV29-1	TRBJ1-4	-	CSVESRTNEKLFF
TRBV15	TRBJ2-5	-	CATSRGTVQETQYF
TRBV6-5	TRBJ2-3	-	CASRGLSTDTQYF
TRBV19	TRBJ2-2	-	CASSAGGNDRDTGELFF
TRBV2	TRBJ2-1	once	CASSEWDSPPYNEQFF
TRBV5-1	TRBJ2-7	once	CASSRDSYEQYF
TRBV12-5	TRBJ1-3	-	CASGLVRGTLSGNTIYF
TRBV10-3	TRBJ2-3	once	CAIRIPGQGSSTDTQYF
TRBV7-9	TRBJ2-7	-	CASSSLELFDEQYF
TRBV3-1/TRBV3-2	TRBJ2-1	-	CASSQDRDGEQFF
TRBV5-1	TRBJ2-2	-	CASRLAGRPGELFF
TRBV12-3/TRBV12-4	TRBJ1-1	-	CASTLTENTEAFF
TRBV3-1/TRBV3-2	TRBJ2-5	few	CASSQQEAGTQYF
TRBV7-9	TRBJ1-1	-	CASSGITGGNTEAFF
TRBV24-1	TRBJ2-1	once	CATSDWGLNEQFF
TRBV18	TRBJ2-7	-	CASSPEDRGGEQYF
TRBV15	TRBJ2-5	-	CATQARGGETQYF
TRBV3-1/TRBV3-2	TRBJ2-5	-	CASSQREAQFQETQYF
TRBV28	TRBJ2-2	-	CASSFAANTGELFF
TRBV2	TRBJ2-7	-	CASRPQGSYEQYF
TRBV20-1	-	-	CSVPRGETQYF
TRBV5-1	TRBJ1-1	-	CASSELGDSSEAFF
TRBV7-9	TRBJ2-3	-	CASSFLGLASTDTQYF
TRBV10-3	TRBJ2-3	-	CAISASWAKFTDTQYF
TRBV6-1	TRBJ2-3	few	CASSEGWGDTQYF
TRBV19	TRBJ1-1	-	CASTDRTNTEAFF
TRBV5-1	TRBJ2-7	-	CASSLGGTGTYEQYF
TRBV19	TRBJ2-1	-	CASSAPGQGFDEQFF
TRBV6-5	TRBJ2-1	-	CASRGLPGDEQFF
TRBV10-2	TRBJ2-5	-	CASRASGGAVETQYF
TRBV7-8	TRBJ2-6	-	CASSSSGGGIPPGANVLTF
TRBV5-1	TRBJ2-2	-	CASSWTGNTGELFF
TRBV25-1	TRBJ1-1	-	CASSDSRAEAFF
TRBV5-8	TRBJ2-1	-	CASSLDDRGIGQFF
TRBV6-6	TRBJ2-6	-	CASRTRGAGANVLTF